The source of this TCR beta chain is a study of T cells in Graves' hyperthyroidism and ophthalmopathy. Broader study findings: Most expanded thyroid clonotypes above 0.001 also appeared in blood. The model anticipated ophthalmopathy a median approximately 6.6 months pre-onset.

A remark on this clonotype: What it binds is not known. At one of its ends the junction is not consistent with the germline gene, which may arise from a read error.

The CDR3 runs 14 residues. From germline, CDR1 is SGHTA and CDR2 FQGTGA. It was RNA transcripts that yielded the amplified TCR beta CDR3 regions. Using the HTBI primer set, a first-round RT-PCR was run on the TCR CDR3. TCRdb re-called the multiplex PCR reads through MiXCR, storing one row per CDR3 protein. The table lists more than 35,000 distinct CDR3 sequences, 49% of them singletons, with 30% to 40% in the top ten. This chain links TRBV7-3 with TRBJ1-5; D might be TRBD1 (6 bases). Sequences were obtained from peripheral blood or thyroid tissue (not recorded which). The receptor comes from a woman between 50 and 59 years old with Graves' hyperthyroidism. The CDR3 DNA is TGTGCTAGCAGCCGGGACATAAGCAATCAGCCCCAGCATTTT. As protein: CASSRDISNQPQHF. The variable domain in full, with the rest retrieved from reference TRBV7-3 and TRBJ1-5, is GAGVSQTPSNKVTEKGKYVELRCDPISGHTALYWYRQSLGQGPEFLIYFQGTGAADDSGLPNDRFFAVRPEGSVSTLKIQRTERGDSAVYLCASSRDISNQPQHFGDGTRLSIL.